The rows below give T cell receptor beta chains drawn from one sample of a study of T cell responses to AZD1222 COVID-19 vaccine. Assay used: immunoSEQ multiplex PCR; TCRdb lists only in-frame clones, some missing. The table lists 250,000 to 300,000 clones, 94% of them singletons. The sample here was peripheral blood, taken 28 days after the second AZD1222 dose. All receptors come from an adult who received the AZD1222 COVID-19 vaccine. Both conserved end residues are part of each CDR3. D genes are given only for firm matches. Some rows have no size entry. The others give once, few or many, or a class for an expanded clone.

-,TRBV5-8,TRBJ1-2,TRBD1,TGTGCCAGCAGCCTGGTCCCGGGACAGGGCTATGGCTACACCTTC,CASSLVPGQGYGYTF
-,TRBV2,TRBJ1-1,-,TGTGCCAGCAGTGGGGGCTCGTCAGCTTTCTTT,CASSGGSSAFF
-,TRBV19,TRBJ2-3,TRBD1,TGTGCCAGTAGTGTGGGACAGGGAACAGATACGCAGTATTTT,CASSVGQGTDTQYF
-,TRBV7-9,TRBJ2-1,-,TGTGCCAGCAGCCCTGGGGCGGGAAGCTCCTACAATGAGCAGTTCTTC,CASSPGAGSSYNEQFF
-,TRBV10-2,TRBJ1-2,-,TGCGCCAGCAGTGAGCCCGGAGACTATGGCTACACCTTC,CASSEPGDYGYTF
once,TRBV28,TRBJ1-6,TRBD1,TGTGCCAGCAGTTCCGACAGGGTGGCCAATTCACCCCTCCACTTT,CASSSDRVANSPLHF
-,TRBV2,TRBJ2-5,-,TGTGCCAGCAGTGAGGTGCGGCGAGAAGAGACCCAGTACTTC,CASSEVRREETQYF
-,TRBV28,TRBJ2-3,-,TGTGCCAGCAGTTCCCGGGTTACGCGCACAGATACGCAGTATTTT,CASSSRVTRTDTQYF
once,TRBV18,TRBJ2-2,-,TGTGCCAGCTCACCAGGGGCACCGAGGGCGAACACCGGGGAGCTGTTTTTT,CASSPGAPRANTGELFF
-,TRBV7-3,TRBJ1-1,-,TGTGCCAGCAGCTCTAGGGGGGGCACTGAAGCTTTCTTT,CASSSRGGTEAFF
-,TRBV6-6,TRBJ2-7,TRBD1,TGTGCCAGCAGTTACCGGGCAGGGGGCGCCGAGCAGTACTTC,CASSYRAGGAEQYF
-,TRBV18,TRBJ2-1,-,TGTGCCAGCTCAGAAGGAGGGACCACGTACAATGAGCAGTTCTTC,CASSEGGTTYNEQFF
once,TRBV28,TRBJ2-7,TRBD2,TGTGCCAGCAGCCTGGGGGGGAGAATGTACTTC,CASSLGGRMYF
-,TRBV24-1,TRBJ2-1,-,TGTGCCACCAGTGCCCGGAGGGGCACGAGCCACAATGAGCAGTTCTTC,CATSARRGTSHNEQFF
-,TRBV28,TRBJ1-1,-,TGTGCCAGCAGCCAAAGGTACACTGAAGCTTTCTTT,CASSQRYTEAFF
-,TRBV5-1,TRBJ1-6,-,TGCGCCAGCAGCTTGGGAGGAGGGACTAATTCACCCCTCCACTTT,CASSLGGGTNSPLHF
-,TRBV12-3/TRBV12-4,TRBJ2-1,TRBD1,TGTGCCACCAACCGGGACAGCAACAATGAGCAGTTCTTC,CATNRDSNNEQFF
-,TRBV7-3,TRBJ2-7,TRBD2,TGTGCCAGCAGCCTTAGCGGGAGGCCTTCCGAGCAGTACTTC,CASSLSGRPSEQYF
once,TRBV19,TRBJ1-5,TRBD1,TGTGCCAGTAGTTCAGGGGGTCTGAGCAATCAGCCCCAGCATTTT,CASSSGGLSNQPQHF
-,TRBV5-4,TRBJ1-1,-,TGTGCCAGCAGCAGCACTCCGGGAACTGAAGCTTTCTTT,CASSSTPGTEAFF
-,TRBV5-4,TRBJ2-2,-,TGTGCCACCAGACGAAGCGGAGCGAACACCGGGGAGCTGTTTTTT,CATRRSGANTGELFF
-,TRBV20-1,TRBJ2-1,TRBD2,TGCAGTGCTAGTGAGAGCGGGAGGGCCGATAATGAGCAGTTCTTC,CSASESGRADNEQFF
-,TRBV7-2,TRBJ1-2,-,TGTGCCAGCAGCCGGGGGTATGGCTACACCTTC,CASSRGYGYTF
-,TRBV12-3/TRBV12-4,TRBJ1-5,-,TGTGCCAGCAGTCAGGGGCAGCCCCAGCATTTT,CASSQGQPQHF
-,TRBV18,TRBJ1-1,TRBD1,TGTGCCAGCTCACCACTAACCTTACAGGGGGCTTCGGATACTTTCTTT,CASSPLTLQGASDTFF
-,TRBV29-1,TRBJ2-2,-,TGCAGCTCGTACTCAGGGGTCGGGGAGCTGTTTTTT,CSSYSGVGELFF
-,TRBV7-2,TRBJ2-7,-,TGTGCCAGCAGCTTTTGGGGGGGCCACGAGCAGTACTTC,CASSFWGGHEQYF
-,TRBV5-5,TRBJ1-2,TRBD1,TGTGCCAGCAGCTTGGCGGGGACAGGGAACTATGGCTACACCTTC,CASSLAGTGNYGYTF
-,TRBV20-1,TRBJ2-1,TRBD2,TGCAGTGCTAGTTACGGGACTAGCGTACAACCTTACAATGAGCAGTTCTTC,CSASYGTSVQPYNEQFF
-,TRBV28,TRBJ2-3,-,TGTGCCAGCAGTTTGGCCTCTGCGGGGATTGGGGCAGATACGCAGTATTTT,CASSLASAGIGADTQYF
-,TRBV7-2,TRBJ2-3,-,TGTGCCAGCAGGCCGGCCGGGATCCTCACAGATACGCAGTATTTT,CASRPAGILTDTQYF
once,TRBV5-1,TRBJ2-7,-,TGCGCCAGCAGCTTGTGGCAGGGAAGGGTCGAGCAGTACTTC,CASSLWQGRVEQYF
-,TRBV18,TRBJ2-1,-,TGTGCCAGCTCACCACCGTTAGGGAGCTCCTACAATGAGCAGTTCTTC,CASSPPLGSSYNEQFF
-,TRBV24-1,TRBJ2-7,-,TGTGCCACCAGTGATGGGTACAGGGACGAGCAGTACTTC,CATSDGYRDEQYF
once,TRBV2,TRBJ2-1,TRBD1,TGTGCCAGCAGTGAAGGGACAGGGGGCGAGAATGAGCAGTTCTTC,CASSEGTGGENEQFF
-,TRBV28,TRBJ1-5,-,TGTGCCAGCGCCTGGAGTAATCAGCCCCAGCATTTT,CASAWSNQPQHF
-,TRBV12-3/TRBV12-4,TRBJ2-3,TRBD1,TGTGCCAGCAGGAGGACAGGGGTGGATACGCAGTATTTT,CASRRTGVDTQYF
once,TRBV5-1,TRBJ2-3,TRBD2,TGCGCCAGCAGCTCCCATGGGGGGGGTACAAGCACAGATACGCAGTATTTT,CASSSHGGGTSTDTQYF
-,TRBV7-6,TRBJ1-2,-,TGTGCCAGCAGCTTGAGCGGTGACCTATATGGCTACACCTTC,CASSLSGDLYGYTF
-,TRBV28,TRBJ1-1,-,TGTGCCAGCAGACCGGACAGATACACTGAAGCTTTCTTT,CASRPDRYTEAFF
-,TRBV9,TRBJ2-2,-,TGTGCCAGCAGCGTAGGTGGAGCGGGTCTTACCGGGGAGCTGTTTTTT,CASSVGGAGLTGELFF
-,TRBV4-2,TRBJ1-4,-,TGTGCCAGCAGCCTAAGAGAATCTAATGAAAAACTGTTTTTT,CASSLRESNEKLFF
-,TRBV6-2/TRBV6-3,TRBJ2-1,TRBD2,TGTGCCAGCAGTGGACTAGCGGGAGGGTCCTACAATGAGCAGTTCTTC,CASSGLAGGSYNEQFF
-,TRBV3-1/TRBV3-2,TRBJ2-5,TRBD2,TGTGCCAGCAGCCAAGGCAGACTAGCGGGGGAGTTTCAGGAGACCCAGTACTTC,CASSQGRLAGEFQETQYF
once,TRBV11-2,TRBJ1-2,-,TGTGCCAGCAGCTCAAGCTATGGCTACACCTTC,CASSSSYGYTF
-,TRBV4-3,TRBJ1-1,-,TGCGCCAGCAGCCAAGTCGGAGGATCCACTGAAGCTTTCTTT,CASSQVGGSTEAFF
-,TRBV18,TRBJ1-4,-,TGTGCCAGCTCTCTCAGACGGCCAGCAACTAATGAAAAACTGTTTTTT,CASSLRRPATNEKLFF
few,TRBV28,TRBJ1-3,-,TGTGCCAGCACCTCACAGGGCTCTGGAAACACCATATATTTT,CASTSQGSGNTIYF
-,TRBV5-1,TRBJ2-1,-,TGCGCCAGCAGCTTGGGTGGGAGGAGCTCCTACAATGAGCAGTTCTTC,CASSLGGRSSYNEQFF
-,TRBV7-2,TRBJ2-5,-,TGTGCCAGCAGCCAAGGCTACAGGCCGCGGGAGACCCAGTACTTC,CASSQGYRPRETQYF
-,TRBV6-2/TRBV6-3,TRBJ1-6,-,TGTGCCAGCAGTCTTCCGGGACTTAATTCACCCCTCCACTTT,CASSLPGLNSPLHF
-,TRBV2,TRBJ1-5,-,TGTGCCAGCAGTGCGGAGAGCAGCAATCAGCCCCAGCATTTT,CASSAESSNQPQHF
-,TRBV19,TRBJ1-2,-,TGTGCCAGTAGTAACCCGACAGATTTGAACTATGGCTACACCTTC,CASSNPTDLNYGYTF
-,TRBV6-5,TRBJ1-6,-,TGTGCCAGCATCCCCTCCCAGTTTAATTCACCCCTCCACTTT,CASIPSQFNSPLHF
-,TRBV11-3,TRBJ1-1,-,TGTGCCAGCGGGGAGAACACTGAAGCTTTCTTT,CASGENTEAFF